Included here is one TCR beta chain sequence, with context. Its antigen is as yet unknown. The data are from a study of T cell responses to AZD1222 COVID-19 vaccine. Study at large: Analysis merged second doses at about 4 or about 12 weeks. Study-level results: Distributed over spike, vaccine-associated CD4 TCRs predominated at 160-218 and 743-854.

Assay: immunoSEQ multiplex PCR; the TCRdb copy retains only in-frame clones and omits some. The sample has more than 95,000 clones; approximately 88% are singletons. The germline CDR1 and CDR2 sequences are SGHTA and FQGNSA. The CDR3 is made up of 14 amino acids. Trimming cost V 1 base and J 7 bases, with 11 bases left between them. The chain has TRBV7-2 and TRBJ2-1, with no clear D. This TCR derives from an adult in good health. Sequencing used peripheral blood, obtained on day 0 of AZD1222 vaccination. The CDR3 loop reads CASSLVGSLNEQFF. CDR3 DNA sequence: TGTGCCAGCAGCTTAGTAGGTAGCTTGAATGAGCAGTTCTTC.